This T cell receptor (beta chain) comes out of a study of cytomegalovirus exposure and HLA in healthy donors. This CDR3 spans 20 amino acids. Germline lookup yields CDR1 SGHVS and CDR2 FNYEAQ. V dropped 5 bases and J dropped 5; count of bases not matched to a gene: 20. This clone appeared once. PCR was performed using 60 Vbeta and 13 Jbeta primers. Only in-frame clones appear in the TCRdb table, and some are missing; sequencing was by immunoSEQ multiplex PCR. Of approximately 150,000 clones in the sample, around 75% are singletons; the top ten hold about 2.5%. The TCR was taken from a male donor in good health and CMV-seronegative. J is TRBJ1-6 and V is TRBV7-6; 8 nucleotides match TRBD1. The sequencing input was PBMCs. CDR3 nucleotide sequence: TGTGCCAGCAGCCCCGGGCCGGGACAGGCCCGAAAAATTAATAATTCACCCCTCCACTTT. Translation gives CASSPGPGQARKINNSPLHF. The full variable domain, rest sourced from reference TRBV7-6 and TRBJ1-6, is GAGVSQSPRYKVTKRGQDVALRCDPISGHVSLYWYRQALGQGPEFLTYFNYEAQQDKSGLPNDRFSAERPEGSISTLTIQRTEQRDSAMYRCASSPGPGQARKINNSPLHFGNGTRLTVT.